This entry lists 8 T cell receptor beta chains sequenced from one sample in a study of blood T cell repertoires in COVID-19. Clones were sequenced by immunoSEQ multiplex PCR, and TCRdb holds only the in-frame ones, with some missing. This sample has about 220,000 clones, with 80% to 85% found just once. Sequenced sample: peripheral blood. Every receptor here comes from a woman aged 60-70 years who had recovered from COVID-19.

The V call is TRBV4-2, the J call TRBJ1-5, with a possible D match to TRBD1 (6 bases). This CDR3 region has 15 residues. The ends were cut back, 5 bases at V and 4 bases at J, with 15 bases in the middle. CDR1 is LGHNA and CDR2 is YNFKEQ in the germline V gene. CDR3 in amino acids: CASSLSRTANQPQHF. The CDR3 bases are TGTGCCAGCAGCTTATCCCGGACAGCTAATCAGCCCCAGCATTTT.

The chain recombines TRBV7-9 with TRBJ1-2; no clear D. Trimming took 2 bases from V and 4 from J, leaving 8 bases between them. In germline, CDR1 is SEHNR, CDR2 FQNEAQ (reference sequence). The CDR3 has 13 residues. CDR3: CASSLRQVYGYTF. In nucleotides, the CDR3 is TGTGCCAGCAGCTTACGGCAGGTCTATGGCTACACCTTC.

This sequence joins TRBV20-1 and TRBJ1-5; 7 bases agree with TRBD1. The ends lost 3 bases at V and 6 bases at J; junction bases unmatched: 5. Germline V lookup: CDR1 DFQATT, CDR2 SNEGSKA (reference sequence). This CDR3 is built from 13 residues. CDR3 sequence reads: CSASATGAQPQHF. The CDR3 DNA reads TGCAGTGCTAGTGCTACAGGGGCTCAGCCCCAGCATTTT.

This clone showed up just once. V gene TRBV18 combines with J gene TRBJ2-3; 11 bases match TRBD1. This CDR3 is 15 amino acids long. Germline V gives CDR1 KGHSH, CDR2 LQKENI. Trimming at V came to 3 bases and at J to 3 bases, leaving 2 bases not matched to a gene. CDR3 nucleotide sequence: TGTGCCAGCTCACCGGGACAGGGGGTGACAGATACGCAGTATTTT. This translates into CASSPGQGVTDTQYF.

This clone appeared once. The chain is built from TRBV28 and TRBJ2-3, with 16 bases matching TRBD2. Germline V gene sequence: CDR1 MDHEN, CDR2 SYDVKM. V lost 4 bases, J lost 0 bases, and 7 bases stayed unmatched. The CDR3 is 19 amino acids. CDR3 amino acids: CASSSRRGLAGGSTDTQYF. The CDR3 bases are TGTGCCAGCAGTTCAAGGCGGGGACTAGCGGGGGGGAGCACAGATACGCAGTATTTT.

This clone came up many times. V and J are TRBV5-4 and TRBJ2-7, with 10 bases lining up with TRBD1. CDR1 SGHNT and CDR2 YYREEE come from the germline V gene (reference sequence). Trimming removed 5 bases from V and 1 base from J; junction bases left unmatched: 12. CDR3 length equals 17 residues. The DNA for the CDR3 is TGTGCCAGCAGACCTGGCTACCGGGACAGGGGATCCTACGAGCAGTACTTC. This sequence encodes CASRPGYRDRGSYEQYF.

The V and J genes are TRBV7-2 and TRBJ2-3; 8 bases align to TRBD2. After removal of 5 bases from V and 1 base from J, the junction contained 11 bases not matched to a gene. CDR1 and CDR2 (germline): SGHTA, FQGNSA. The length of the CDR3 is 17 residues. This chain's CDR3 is CASSPNPHSGGTDTQYF. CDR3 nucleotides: TGTGCCAGCAGCCCCAACCCTCATAGCGGGGGCACAGATACGCAGTATTTT. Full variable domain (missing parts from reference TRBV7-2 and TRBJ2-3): GAGVSQSPSNKVTEKGKDVELRCDPISGHTALYWYRQSLGQGLEFLIYFQGNSAPDKSGLPSDRFSAERTGGSVSTLTIQRTQQEDSAVYLCASSPNPHSGGTDTQYFGPGTRLTVL.

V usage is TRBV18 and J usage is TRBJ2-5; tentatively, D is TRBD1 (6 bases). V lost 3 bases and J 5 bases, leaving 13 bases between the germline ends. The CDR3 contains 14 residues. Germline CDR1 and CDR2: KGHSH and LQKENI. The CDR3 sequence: CASSPLPDSETQYF. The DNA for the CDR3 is TGTGCCAGCTCACCCCTTCCGGACAGTGAGACCCAGTACTTC.